Sequencing of this T cell receptor (beta chain) was carried out in a study of T cells after yellow fever vaccination. This clonotype has a count of ten or more. Its target is not known. The study made its TCR cDNA through 5'RACE template switching. That step introduced a universal primer site along with UMIs. TCRdb itself ran the 5' RACE reads through MiXCR, one entry per CDR3 protein. The table lists 150,000 to 200,000 distinct CDR3 sequences, under 7.5% of them singletons, with approximately 2.5% in the top ten. The V segment lost 4 bases and the J segment 7 bases; nucleotides outside the gene matches: 6. CDR3 length equals 16 residues. Germline CDR1 reads KGHDR; CDR2 reads SFDVKD. General study findings and limits: Abundant contaminating clonotypes from the bulk population could appear in FACS-sorted repertoires.

The source of this sequence is a young man who received the YFV17D yellow fever vaccine. V gene TRBV24-1 combines with J gene TRBJ2-1; 13 bases map to TRBD2. The starting material was CD4+ T cells sorted from PBMCs, obtained roughly 5 days after the first yellow fever vaccination. The CDR3 DNA reads TGTGCCACCAGTGACACTAGCGGGGGGGCCATAAATGAGCAGTTCTTC. It codes for CATSDTSGGAINEQFF.